These T cell receptor beta chains were read from a single sample in a study of cytomegalovirus exposure and HLA in healthy donors. The table came from immunoSEQ multiplex PCR; TCRdb's copy has only in-frame clones and leaves some out. The sample lists around 160,000 clones; around 77% were seen once. The sequenced sample consisted of PBMCs. These receptors all come from a woman in her 40s in good health and CMV-seropositive. Each CDR3 is given with its conserved first and last residue. The D gene is left open where the match is weak. Clone size is shown for a subset of rows, as once, few, many or a class of expanded clone.

j_call,v_call,d_call,clone_size,cdr3_nt,cdr3_aa
TRBJ2-3,TRBV7-3,TRBD1,NA,TGTGCCAGCAGCCCATGGGGGACAGGGGGCCGCACAGATACGCAGTATTTT,CASSPWGTGGRTDTQYF
TRBJ1-2,TRBV12-5,TRBD1,NA,TGTGCTAGTGGAGCATCCGGGACAGGGTTAGGGTATGGCTACACCTTC,CASGASGTGLGYGYTF
TRBJ1-2,TRBV6-5,TRBD1,NA,TGTGCCAGCACCCCAGGGGGGAACTCTAACTATGGCTACACCTTC,CASTPGGNSNYGYTF
TRBJ2-7,TRBV28,NA,NA,TGTGCCAGCAGACGACAGGAAGCAGCTCGCGAGCAGTACTTC,CASRRQEAAREQYF
TRBJ1-3,TRBV6-5,NA,NA,TGTGCCAGCAGTACCACGGTAGTCTCTGGAAACACCATATATTTT,CASSTTVVSGNTIYF
TRBJ1-3,TRBV10-2,NA,NA,TGCGCCAGCAGCTTCGGGTCCTCGTCTGGAAACACCATATATTTT,CASSFGSSSGNTIYF
TRBJ2-3,TRBV29-1,TRBD1,NA,TGCAGCGTTGGCTATCACGGGGACAGGGTTACAGATACGCAGTATTTT,CSVGYHGDRVTDTQYF
TRBJ2-3,TRBV6-4,TRBD2,NA,TGTGCCAGCAGTCTGAATAGCGGGGGGGCAACAGATACGCAGTATTTT,CASSLNSGGATDTQYF
TRBJ1-3,TRBV2,NA,once,TGTGCCAGCAGCCCCGGGTCATTGGTCCGCACTGGAAACACCATATATTTT,CASSPGSLVRTGNTIYF
TRBJ1-4,TRBV21-1,NA,few,TGTGCCAGCAGACAGGTTGACGAAAAACTGTTTTTT,CASRQVDEKLFF
TRBJ1-5,TRBV10-3,TRBD1,NA,TGTGCCATCAACAGGGGGCTAGATCAGCCCCAGCATTTT,CAINRGLDQPQHF
TRBJ2-2,TRBV4-1,TRBD2,NA,TGCGCCAGCAGCCGAACGATGACCGGACTAGCGGGGGAGTTTGGTACCGGGGAGCTGTTTTTT,CASSRTMTGLAGEFGTGELFF
TRBJ2-5,TRBV19,TRBD1,NA,TGTGCCAGTAGTGGGGACCCCAGGACAGGGGGTATAGGTGAGACCCAGTACTTC,CASSGDPRTGGIGETQYF
TRBJ1-1,TRBV6-1,TRBD1,NA,TGTGCCAGCAGTGAGGGGCAGGGGGGTCGGGGCACTGAAGCTTTCTTT,CASSEGQGGRGTEAFF
TRBJ1-2,TRBV19,TRBD1,NA,TGTGCCAGTAGTAAATCCAAACCCGGGACAGGGAACGGCTACACCTTC,CASSKSKPGTGNGYTF
TRBJ2-1,TRBV18,NA,NA,TGTGCCACCTCATCCCGGGTAAATCCCTCCAATGAGCAGTTCTTC,CATSSRVNPSNEQFF
TRBJ2-7,TRBV12-5,TRBD1,NA,TGTGCTAGTGGTTTGGTACGGGACAGAGACGAGCAGTACTTC,CASGLVRDRDEQYF
TRBJ1-5,TRBV6-6,NA,NA,TGTGCCAGCAGTTACGCTTGGGCCGGGGAGGATCAGCCCCAGCATTTT,CASSYAWAGEDQPQHF
TRBJ1-2,TRBV6-6,TRBD1,NA,TGTGCCAGCAGAAGCGGACAGGGGGAGGGCTACACCTTC,CASRSGQGEGYTF
TRBJ1-5,TRBV14,NA,NA,TGTGCCAGCAGCCGCCGAAACGGTAACTCGAATCAGCCCCAGCATTTT,CASSRRNGNSNQPQHF
TRBJ1-5,TRBV27,NA,NA,TGTGCCAGCAGTTTAGGAGGGATCGGCAATCAGCCCCAGCATTTT,CASSLGGIGNQPQHF
TRBJ2-6,TRBV7-3,NA,few,TGTGCCAGCAGCTTAACTCTAGTCTCTGGGGCCAACGTCCTGACTTTC,CASSLTLVSGANVLTF
TRBJ2-7,TRBV28,NA,NA,TGTGCCAGCAGAAGCCCCAAGAGCTCCTACGAGCAGTACTTC,CASRSPKSSYEQYF
TRBJ1-1,TRBV2,NA,few,TGTGCCAGCAGTGAAGGGGGCGGAACTGAAGCTTTCTTT,CASSEGGGTEAFF
TRBJ2-2,TRBV9,NA,once,TGTGCCAGCAGCGGAACAAGCAGGATGAACACCGGGGAGCTGTTTTTT,CASSGTSRMNTGELFF
TRBJ2-2,TRBV7-9,NA,NA,TGTTCCAGCAGCCCCAAGCCGGTATTTTCGAACACCGGGGAGCTGTTTTTT,CSSSPKPVFSNTGELFF
TRBJ2-3,TRBV25-1,NA,NA,TGTGCCAGCCGGATAGGGGAATCGCAGTATTTT,CASRIGESQYF
TRBJ2-7,TRBV28,TRBD2,few,TGTGCCAGCAGGCGGGGGGCTGACGAGCAGTACTTC,CASRRGADEQYF
TRBJ2-5,TRBV2,NA,NA,TGTGCCAGCAGTGACAGACAAGAGACCCAGTACTTC,CASSDRQETQYF